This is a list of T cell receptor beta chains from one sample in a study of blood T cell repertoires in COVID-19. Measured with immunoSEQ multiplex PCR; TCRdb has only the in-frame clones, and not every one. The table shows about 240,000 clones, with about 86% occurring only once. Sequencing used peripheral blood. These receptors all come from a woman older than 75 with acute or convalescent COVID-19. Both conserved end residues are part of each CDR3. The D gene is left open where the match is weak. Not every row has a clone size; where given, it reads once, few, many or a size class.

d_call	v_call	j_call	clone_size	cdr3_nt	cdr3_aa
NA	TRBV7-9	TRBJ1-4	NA	TGTGCCAGCAGCGGGCCTGGCACAACTAATGAAAAACTGTTTTTT	CASSGPGTTNEKLFF
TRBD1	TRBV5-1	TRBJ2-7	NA	TGCGCCAGCAGCGTGGGACAGTGGACGGGCGAGCAGTACTTC	CASSVGQWTGEQYF
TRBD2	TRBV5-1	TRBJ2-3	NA	TGCGCCAGCAGTCGTACCGGGACTAGCGGGGTTGCTAGCACAGATACGCAGTATTTT	CASSRTGTSGVASTDTQYF
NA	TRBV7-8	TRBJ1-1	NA	TGTGCCAGCAGTAAGGAGACAGTGAACACTGAAGCTTTCTTT	CASSKETVNTEAFF
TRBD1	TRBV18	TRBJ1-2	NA	TGTGCCAGCTCACCACTCGGGACAGGACTCGACTATGGCTACACCTTC	CASSPLGTGLDYGYTF
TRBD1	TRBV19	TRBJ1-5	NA	TGTGCCAGTAGTTTTACCCCTGGACAGGGGTACAATCAGCCCCAGCATTTT	CASSFTPGQGYNQPQHF
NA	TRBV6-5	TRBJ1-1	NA	TGTGCCAGTCAACAAACATCGAGGGAAGCTTTCTTT	CASQQTSREAFF
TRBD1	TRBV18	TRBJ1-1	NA	TGTGCCAGCTCACCTGGACAGGGGAACACTGAAGCTTTCTTT	CASSPGQGNTEAFF
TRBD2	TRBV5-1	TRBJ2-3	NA	TGCGCCAGCAGCTCCAAGACTAGCGGGGGCGTAGATACGCAGTATTTT	CASSSKTSGGVDTQYF
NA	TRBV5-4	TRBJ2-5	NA	TGTGCCAGCAGCTTGGACGAGTCCGAGACCCAGTACTTC	CASSLDESETQYF
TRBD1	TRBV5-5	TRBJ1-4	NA	TGTGCCAGCAGCTTTTGGACAGGGGATACTGAAAAACTGTTTTTT	CASSFWTGDTEKLFF
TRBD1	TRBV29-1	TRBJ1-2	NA	TGCAGCGTTGACGGTACAGGGGGAGACTATGGCTACACCTTC	CSVDGTGGDYGYTF
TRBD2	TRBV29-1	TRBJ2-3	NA	TGCAGCGTAGTAGCGGGGGGAACAGATACGCAGTATTTT	CSVVAGGTDTQYF
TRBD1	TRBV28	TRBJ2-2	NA	TGTGCCAGCAGACTAGGGGGCTCCGGGGAGCTGTTTTTT	CASRLGGSGELFF
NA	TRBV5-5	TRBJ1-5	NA	TGTGCCAGCAGCTCAACAGGGATGAGCAATCAGCCCCAGCATTTT	CASSSTGMSNQPQHF
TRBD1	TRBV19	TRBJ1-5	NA	TGTGCCAGTTCACAGGGGAACCGCAATCAGCCCCAGCATTTT	CASSQGNRNQPQHF
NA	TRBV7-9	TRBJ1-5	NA	TGTGCCAGCAGCCTCGGGGAGGATCGACCCCAGCATTTT	CASSLGEDRPQHF
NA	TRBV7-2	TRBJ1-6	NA	TGTGCCAGCAGCGCCCGGGAAAGTAATTCACCCCTCCACTTT	CASSARESNSPLHF
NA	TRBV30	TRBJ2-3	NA	TGTGCCTTTGGACACGGCACAGATACGCAGTATTTT	CAFGHGTDTQYF
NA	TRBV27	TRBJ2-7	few	TGTGCCAGCAGAAGTACAAGACAGGTCATGCCCTACGAGCAGTACTTC	CASRSTRQVMPYEQYF
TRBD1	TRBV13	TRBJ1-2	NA	TGTGCCAGCAGCTCGACAGGGGCGGGGTATGGCTACACCTTC	CASSSTGAGYGYTF
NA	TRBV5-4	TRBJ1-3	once	TGTGCCAGCAGCTTGGGTGGCGACAACTCTGGAAACACCATATATTTT	CASSLGGDNSGNTIYF
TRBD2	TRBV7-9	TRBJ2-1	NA	TGTGCCAGCAGCCCCCTGGGAGCGGGGGCTCACAATGAGCAGTTCTTC	CASSPLGAGAHNEQFF
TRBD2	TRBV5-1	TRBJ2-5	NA	TGCGCCAGCAGCTTGGTTCCGGGGGGGATTCAAGAGACCCAGTACTTC	CASSLVPGGIQETQYF
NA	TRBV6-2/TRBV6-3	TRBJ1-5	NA	TGTGCCAGCAGTTTGCAAACACCTTATAGCAATCAGCCCCAGCATTTT	CASSLQTPYSNQPQHF
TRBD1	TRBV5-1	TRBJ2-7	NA	TGCGCCAGCAGCAAGTGGACAGGGGGCTACGAGCAGTACTTC	CASSKWTGGYEQYF
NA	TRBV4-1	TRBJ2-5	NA	TGCGCCAGCAGCCTCTCGCAGGGTAGTGGGGAGACCCAGTACTTC	CASSLSQGSGETQYF
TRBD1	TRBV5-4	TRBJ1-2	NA	TGTGCCAGCAGCTTAGACAGGGGAAACTATGGCTACACCTTC	CASSLDRGNYGYTF
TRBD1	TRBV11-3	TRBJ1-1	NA	TGTGCCAGCAGCTTATCGCTGACAGGGAGCGACACTGAAGCTTTCTTT	CASSLSLTGSDTEAFF
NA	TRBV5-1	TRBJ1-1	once	TGCGCCAGCAGCTTAGAAACCCCACCGACAGTTAACACTGAAGCTTTCTTT	CASSLETPPTVNTEAFF
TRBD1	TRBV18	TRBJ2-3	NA	TGTGCCAGCCTCCGGGACAGGGGGCCAGATACGCAGTATTTT	CASLRDRGPDTQYF
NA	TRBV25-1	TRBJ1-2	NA	TGTGCCAGCAGCCCAGGGGGCTACACCTTC	CASSPGGYTF
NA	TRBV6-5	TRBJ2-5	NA	TGTGCCAGCAGTTCCACTCAGGAAAAGACCCAGTACTTC	CASSSTQEKTQYF
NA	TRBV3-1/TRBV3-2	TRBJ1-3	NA	TGTGCCAGCAGCCAAGCGGGATCCGGAAACACCATATATTTT	CASSQAGSGNTIYF
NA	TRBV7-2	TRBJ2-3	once	TGTGCCAGCAGCTTAGCCACTAACACAGATACGCAGTATTTT	CASSLATNTDTQYF
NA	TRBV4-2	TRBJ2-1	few	TGTGCCAGCAGCCAATTCGAGGGCCGCAATGAGCAGTTCTTC	CASSQFEGRNEQFF
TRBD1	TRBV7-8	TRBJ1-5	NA	TGTGCCAGCAGCCCGACAGGGTTAGGTCAGCCCCAGCATTTT	CASSPTGLGQPQHF
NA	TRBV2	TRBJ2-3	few	TGTGCCAGCAGTGACTGGTCCCAGGGAGATACGCAGTATTTT	CASSDWSQGDTQYF
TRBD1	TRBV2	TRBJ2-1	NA	TGTGCCAGCAGGAAGGACAGGGGATTGGACAATGAGCAGTTCTTC	CASRKDRGLDNEQFF
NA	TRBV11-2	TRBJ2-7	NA	TGTGCCAGCAGCACCCGACAGTATGTGGAGCAGTACTTC	CASSTRQYVEQYF
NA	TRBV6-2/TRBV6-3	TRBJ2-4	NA	TGTGCCAGCAGTTACTCGGAGAGCAGCATTCAGTACTTC	CASSYSESSIQYF
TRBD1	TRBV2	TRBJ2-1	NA	TGTGCCAGCAGTGATCAGACAGGGTACAATGAGCAGTTCTTC	CASSDQTGYNEQFF
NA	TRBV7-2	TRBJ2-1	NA	TGTGCCAGCAGTCAGACTAGTCTTGAGCAGTTCTTC	CASSQTSLEQFF
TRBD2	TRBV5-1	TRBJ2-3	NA	TGCGCCAGCAGCCAAACCCCTAGCGGGGGAACCACAGATACGCAGTATTTT	CASSQTPSGGTTDTQYF
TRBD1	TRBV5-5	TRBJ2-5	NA	TGTGCCAGCAGCTTGCCCCGGACAGGGGGTTTGGAGACCCAGTACTTC	CASSLPRTGGLETQYF
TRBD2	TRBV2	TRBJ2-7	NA	TGTGCCAGCAGCTACGGTGGGACTAGCGGGGGGGCCTACGAGCAGTACTTC	CASSYGGTSGGAYEQYF
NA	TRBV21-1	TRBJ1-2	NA	TGTGCCAGCAGCAAAGCTCTCCCCCGGGCTAACTATGGCTACACCTTC	CASSKALPRANYGYTF
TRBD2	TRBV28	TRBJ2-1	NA	TGTGCCAGCAGCTTAGCGGGGGCATCCTACAATGAGCAGTTCTTC	CASSLAGASYNEQFF
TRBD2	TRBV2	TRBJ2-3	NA	TGTGCCAGCAGTCCCTTGGGAGCGGGGTATAGCACAGATACGCAGTATTTT	CASSPLGAGYSTDTQYF
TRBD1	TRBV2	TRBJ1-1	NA	TGTGCCAGCGGGCAGGGGGACACTGAAGCTTTCTTT	CASGQGDTEAFF
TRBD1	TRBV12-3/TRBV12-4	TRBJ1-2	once	TGTGCCAGCAACCCGGGACAGGGGTATGGCTACACCTTC	CASNPGQGYGYTF
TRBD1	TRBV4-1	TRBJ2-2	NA	TGCGCCAGCAGCCAAGAGGGGCAGGGGGTGTTGAACACCGGGGAGCTGTTTTTT	CASSQEGQGVLNTGELFF
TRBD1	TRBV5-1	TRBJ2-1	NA	TGCGCCAGCAGGTCGGGGACAGGGGGTAATTATGAGCAGTTCTTC	CASRSGTGGNYEQFF
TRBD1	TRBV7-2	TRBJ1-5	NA	TGTGCCAGCAGCTTAGATCAGGGGGATCAGCCCCAGCATTTT	CASSLDQGDQPQHF
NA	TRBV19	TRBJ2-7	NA	TGTGCCAGTAGTGTCTACCGGGACACTTCCTACGAGCAGTACTTC	CASSVYRDTSYEQYF